The present entry profiles one TCR beta chain with its context. Repertoires were generated with immunoSEQ multiplex PCR, while TCRdb's copy carries only in-frame clones and drops some. The repertoire holds over 700,000 clones, with over 60% as singletons. The source of the sample is a study of shared clonotypes between healthy human individuals. There are 15 residues in the CDR3. The germline V gene encodes CDR1 MDHEN and CDR2 SYDVKM. Trimming left V 6 bases short and J 0 bases short, with 13 bases between. The genes are TRBV28 and TRBJ2-3; D is unresolved. This receptor was obtained from a woman aged 30 to 39 in good health. Source material: memory CD4+ T cells sorted from blood. The subset denotes: CD45RA-negative fraction. The CDR3 coding sequence is TGTGCCAGCAGCCACCCTTCGGATAGCACAGATACGCAGTATTTT. Its translation is CASSHPSDSTDTQYF. Together with reference TRBV28 and TRBJ2-3, the CDR3 gives the full variable domain: DVKVTQSSRYLVKRTGEKVFLECVQDMDHENMFWYRQDPGLGLRLIYFSYDVKMKEKGDIPEGYSVSREKKERFSLILESASTNQTSMYLCASSHPSDSTDTQYFGPGTRLTVL.